The TCR beta chain described here comes from a study of T cell repertoires in cytomegalovirus infection. The overall study: Recently identified HLA-C-restricted CMV epitopes were among the peptides used.

Notes on this clonotype: Antigen specificity is unknown.

Study conclusions and caveats: HLA-C-restricted CMV clonotypes gave the most frequent clonotype in two of eight donors.

Germline CDR1 and CDR2: SGHAT and FQNNGV. The CDR3 is made up of 12 amino acids. Trimming cost V 4 bases and J 7 bases, with 10 bases left between them. Each CDR3 protein gets one entry after TCRdb re-called the reads with MiXCR. This sample carries tens of thousands of distinct CDR3 sequences, 45% to 50% of them seen once, and the ten largest clones take more than 85%. This specimen was CD8+ T cells from cultured PBMCs, taken from culture after CMV antigen stimulation. V and J are TRBV11-2 and TRBJ1-2, with D unresolved. This TCR was sampled from a human donor in good health (CMV status not recorded). Some clones in this sample may be carry-over from other donors' samples. The CDR3 loop reads CASSSTRSGYTF. CDR3 sequence (DNA): TGTGCCAGCAGCTCTACCCGATCTGGCTACACCTTC.